This TCR beta chain was sequenced in a study of T cell responses to AZD1222 COVID-19 vaccine (dated by TCRdb to about 2021). Concerning the study at large: A total of 233 trial participants underwent TCR sequencing, of whom around 200 received two doses of AZD1222 and about 25 received two doses of the MenACWY control vaccine. Enrollment into the trials was organized by age into subgroups of 18-55, 56-69 and 70-plus years, and those subgroups contained roughly 150, 30 and 60 TCR-sequenced participants, respectively. The investigation overall reported the following: The 56-69-year group was small, and its depth increase did not reach significance, likely because of low power. Most participants were white British and females outnumbered males, and the authors suggested that clonal diversity may have been underestimated. Nearly half of unique spike-specific TCRs reportedly recognized epitopes outside regions mutated in the B.1.351 and B.1.1.7 variants. Conclusions about previously exposed vaccinees are limited, since just five to seven AZD1222 recipients were seropositive for SARS-CoV-2 at baseline. Vaccine-associated CD4 TCRs spanned the whole spike protein, with dominant responses in regions 160-218 and 743-854. After two AZD1222 doses, both the breadth and the depth of spike-specific TCRs were significantly higher than at day 0 and than in MenACWY recipients. Because no day 14 peak-response samples were available, repertoires were characterized only after the peak T cell response.

A word on this clone: The specificity of this receptor is unknown. Base qualities are missing; no much larger clone stands one base away.

What this sample's time point label stands for: about 28 days (+/-7) after the second vaccine dose. AZD1222 recipients with second doses at about 4 weeks or about 12 weeks were pooled, because spike-specific TCR depth and breadth did not differ between schedules. The vaccinee samples were drawn from two UK trials, COV001 and COV002, one of which was a single-blind randomized controlled phase 2/3 trial testing AZD1222 (ChAdOx1 nCoV-19) in healthy adults. For TCRbeta chain sequencing, PBMC samples from trial participants were taken at day 0 and at day 28 after the second dose. CDR1 LGHNT and CDR2 FRNRAP were looked up in the germline V gene. V lost 5 bases and J lost 6 bases; the stretch between them is 14 bases long. Counted from cysteine to phenylalanine, this CDR3 has 13 amino acids. Kept here is only the CDR3 DNA, which spans 39 bases and is read in frame from base 1. The CDR3 regions of human TCRbeta chains were analyzed by immunosequencing. The published analysis was carried out like this. TCRs in the repertoires were compared against a reference library of SARS-CoV-2-specific TCRs that had been generated with the MIRA antigen-specificity platform. Breadth meant the fraction of unique TCRs that were SARS-CoV-2-associated, whereas depth meant the fraction of total T cells that were SARS-CoV-2-associated. Using the MIRA data, every spike-specific TCR was mapped to the spike region that the TCR reacted to and assigned to either a CD4 or a CD8 class. Log10-transformed breadth and depth values were compared by one-way ANOVA with Sidak's multiple comparisons tests. The table was pulled from immuneACCESS by TCRdb, which kept in-frame rearrangements only. Such tables lose some clones; where checked, under half of the loss comes from unresolved V genes, and the rest has no known cause. V, J and clone size are taken as reported in that table, and D and trimming were inferred from the DNA itself. Counted in this sample were 150,000 or so clones; roughly nine tenths of them appeared once. 1% to 1.5% of the sample is held by the ten biggest clonotypes.

In this chain, TRBV12-5 is recombined with TRBJ2-7; the best D guess is TRBD2, with 7 bases matching. This clonotype was obtained from an adult who received the AZD1222 COVID-19 vaccine. Specimen: peripheral blood, collected 28 days after the second AZD1222 dose. The CDR3: CASGPKGEGEQYF. The sequenced DNA is TGTGCTAGTGGTCCGAAGGGGGAGGGCGAGCAGTACTTC.